This TCR beta chain was captured in a study of blood T cell repertoires in COVID-19 (dated by TCRdb to 2018 to 2020). Broadly, across the study: Samples covering the acute and convalescent phases of COVID-19 were provided by collaborators in the United States, Italy and Spain. The material from the prospective study consisted of cDNA or gDNA derived from T cells, B-cell-depleted T cells, or PBMCs. A de-identified subject ID, COVID-19 status, age in years and sex were almost always included in the sample metadata. The repertoires were released in a freely available public database meant as a resource for research on the immune response to SARS-CoV-2. Where HLA class I and class II types were available, the types were taken from metadata supplied by the sample provider, not from assay-based typing. Subjects who had been exposed to COVID-19, were actively infected with it, or had recovered from it provided the deeply sampled blood TCRbeta repertoires that made up the dataset. The samples were drawn from the first 160 participants of the ongoing ImmuneRACE study and from about 1,200 subjects provided by 6 global collaborators.

Participants in the prospective study were enrolled through a virtual design, were aged about 18 to 89 years, and lived in 24 United States geographic areas. Cohort assignment in the prospective study relied on participant-reported clinical history from a screening survey and a study questionnaire. A participant counted as exposed if, within 2 weeks of entering the study, that participant had been in contact with someone who had a PCR-confirmed or clinician-diagnosed COVID-19 case. In the prospective study, mobile phlebotomists collected whole blood, serum and a nasopharyngeal or oropharyngeal swab from each participant. Over a roughly 2-month period, participants in the prospective study had the option of providing additional blood draws and questionnaires. Before DNA extraction, blood samples from the prospective study were shipped at room temperature or frozen. Overall study outcomes, separate from this receptor: The amount of clinical and demographic metadata varied by source and participant and was provided uncurated.

The CDR3 contains 14 residues, cysteine and phenylalanine counted. The CDR3 DNA has 42 bases and is translated from base 1. The germline V gene (reference sequence) supplies CDR1 MNHEY and CDR2 SMNVEV. V is reduced by 4 bases and J by 3 bases, leaving a spacing of 10 bases between them. TCRbeta CDR3 regions were amplified from genomic DNA by means of the immunoSEQ Assay, a bias-controlled multiplex PCR. Under the source paper's analysis protocol: Within the assay, amplification of reference gene primers was used to estimate how many nucleated cells each sample contained. To quantify the absolute abundance of each unique TCRbeta CDR3 rearrangement, sequence reads were collapsed and filtered. For each sample, productive Simpson clonality was calculated as the square root of Simpson's diversity index across productive rearrangements. TCRdb took this table from immuneACCESS and kept in-frame rearrangements with V and J called. Such tables lack part of the clones; where checked against another copy, unresolved V genes explain under half of the gap, and the rest is unexplained. D and trimming come from the DNA, and the V and J calls and clone size come from that table. The sample table records 110,000 to 150,000 clones; roughly 80% of these occur just once. The top ten constitute about 1.5% of the sample.

Note on this clone: Its antigen is currently not known. No base quality information exists; no much larger clone differs at one position.

Material for sequencing was PBMCs or T cells enriched from blood (not recorded which). This receptor chain uses TRBV27 and TRBJ2-1; a confident D gene designation cannot be given. The clonotype comes from a woman aged 18-35 years who had been exposed to COVID-19. The CDR3: CASSSRRGYNEQFF. In nucleotides, the sequence is TGTGCCAGCAGTTCGAGACGAGGCTACAATGAGCAGTTCTTC.